This T cell receptor (beta chain) comes out of a study of response to subunit inactivated influenza vaccine. Whole-study results and caveats: It was suggested by the authors that few new T cells are recruited by each seasonal influenza vaccination.

A single record per CDR3 protein comes from TCRdb applying MiXCR to the RT-PCR reads. The sample lists hundreds of thousands of distinct CDR3 sequences; around a sixth were seen once. The length of the CDR3 is 17 residues. Germline V lookup: CDR1 SEHNR, CDR2 FQNEAQ (reference sequence). The junction had 11 bases not matched to a gene; V was cut back by 6 bases and J by 0 bases. With regard to this clonotype: What it binds is unknown.

This rearrangement joins TRBV7-9 to TRBJ2-1; 7 nucleotides line up with TRBD1. This clonotype was sampled from a man in his fifties who received an inactivated influenza vaccine. Sample: PBMCs from blood, taken about 11 days after vaccination. DNA of the CDR3: TGTGCCAGCAGTTATCCCAATACAGGGGACTCCTACAATGAGCAGTTCTTC. It is translated as CASSYPNTGDSYNEQFF.